This passage covers 11 T cell receptor beta chains from one sample sequenced in a study of T cell repertoires in cytomegalovirus infection (dated by TCRdb to the late 2010s). No cognate antigen is known for these TCRs. Instrument used: Illumina HiSeq 1500. TCRdb ran its own pipeline on the public reads, namely fastp trimming at Q25 and MiXCR clone calling, and kept in-frame beta chains. Records with the same CDR3 protein are collapsed into one entry carrying the most frequent genes and DNA. In this sample the table shows 700,000 to 950,000 distinct CDR3 sequences, approximately 30% of which occur a single time. The top ten hold roughly an eighth of the sample. The treatment or condition label of this sample denotes: in vitro stimulation with specific CMV peptide epitopes to enrich CMV-specific T cells. The sequenced sample was cultured CD8+ T cells from PBMCs, obtained from culture after CMV antigen stimulation. The receptors come from a human donor in good health (CMV status not recorded). Some clones in this sample may be carry-over from other donors' samples.

The genes are TRBV2 and TRBJ2-1; 10 positions match TRBD1. This CDR3 region has 13 residues. Trimming cost V 10 bases and J 8 bases; bases outside gene matches: 8. Germline V gives CDR1 SNHLY, CDR2 FYNNEI. The CDR3 nucleotides read TGTGCCAATCAGGACAGGGGGTCGGATGAGCAGTTCTTC. This codes for CANQDRGSDEQFF.

This chain links TRBV6-9 with TRBJ2-1, with 7 bases aligning to TRBD2. The V segment lost 3 bases and the J segment 5 bases; nucleotides outside the gene matches: 7. This CDR3 has 15 amino acids. The germline gives CDR1 MNHGY, CDR2 SVAAGI. CDR3 in amino acids: CASSYFRGDNNEQFF. Here the CDR3 DNA reads TGTGCCAGCAGTTACTTTCGGGGGGATAACAATGAGCAGTTCTTC.

In DNA, the CDR3 is TGTGCCAGCAGTGAATTGACTGTAAGTGGCCTAGATACGCAGTATTTT. Translating gives CASSELTVSGLDTQYF. The rearrangement links TRBV25-1 to TRBJ2-3; D is uncertain. The V end was cut by 1 base, the J end by 5 bases, with 16 bases between. The CDR3 consists of 16 residues. Germline assignment: CDR1 MGHDK and CDR2 SYGVNS.

A few counts support this clonotype. The rearrangement links TRBV9 to TRBJ2-2, with D possibly TRBD2 on 5 matching bases. V was clipped by 0 bases and J by 5 bases, with 11 bases between them. The CDR3 is 15 residues long. In germline, CDR1 is SGDLS, CDR2 YYNGEE. CDR3 sequence reads: CASSVAARGTGELFF. Here the CDR3 DNA reads TGTGCCAGCAGCGTAGCTGCTAGAGGGACCGGGGAGCTGTTTTTT.

Points on this clonotype: A much larger clonotype is one base distant, so this may be a read error. The chain is built from TRBV7-6 and TRBJ2-2; D unresolved. The V gene's germline CDR1 is SGHVS and CDR2 FNYEAQ. V lost 5 bases, J lost 3 bases, and 13 bases lay in between. The CDR3 sequence is 15 residues long. CDR3 loop: CASSNMGRDTGELFF. CDR3 bases: TGTGCCAGCAGCAACATGGGCCGGGACACCGGGGAGCTGTTTTTT.

The genes are TRBV10-2 and TRBJ2-1, with 7 bases matching TRBD1. V was clipped by 5 bases and J by 6 bases; unmatched bases: 4. The CDR3 runs to 13 residues. In germline, CDR1 is WSHSY, CDR2 SAAADI. In DNA, the CDR3 is TGCGCCAGCAGTACAGGGGTGGGCAATGAGCAGTTCTTC. It specifies CASSTGVGNEQFF.

This clonotype was recorded a few times. The chain employs TRBV27 and TRBJ1-6; no reliable D call. Germline loops: CDR1 MNHEY, CDR2 SMNVEV (reference sequence). V lost 6 bases to trimming and J lost 0 bases, with 12 bases between them. The CDR3 contains 16 residues. The CDR3 sequence: CASSPFVSSYNSPLHF. The CDR3 coding sequence is TGTGCCAGCAGCCCCTTTGTTAGCTCCTATAATTCACCCCTCCACTTT.

The V call is TRBV9, the J call TRBJ1-2; TRBD1 might be the D (6 bases). V was cut by 2 bases and J by 8 bases, with 22 bases left in between. This CDR3 comprises 16 residues. Per the germline V gene, CDR1 is SGDLS and CDR2 is YYNGEE. In DNA, the CDR3 is TGTGCCAGCAGCGTCCCGATAGGGGGAGCTTCCTGGGGCTACACCTTC. It specifies CASSVPIGGASWGYTF.

CDR3 amino acids: CASSPTGGLAKNIQYF. The CDR3 nucleotides read TGTGCCAGCAGCCCAACCGGGGGACTAGCCAAAAACATTCAGTACTTC. This chain connects TRBV14 to TRBJ2-4; maybe TRBD2 (6 bases). V dropped 4 bases and J dropped 0 bases, with 13 bases sitting between them. The CDR3 extends over 16 amino acids. CDR1 SGHDN and CDR2 FVKESK come from the germline V gene.

This clonotype has more than one count but fewer than ten. The rearrangement links TRBV4-2 to TRBJ2-3; TRBD2 aligns across 8 bases. Germline V gene data show CDR1 as LGHNA and CDR2 as YNFKEQ. The CDR3 has 17 amino acids. The V and J ends lost 1 base and 1 base, in that order; junction bases with no gene match: 7. The CDR3 loop reads CASSQVVRRGGTDTQYF. CDR3 nucleotide sequence: TGTGCCAGCAGCCAAGTAGTAAGGCGGGGGGGCACAGATACGCAGTATTTT.

With respect to this clonotype: Germline is not matched at one junction end, which may reflect a read error. The J gene is TRBJ2-1, the V gene TRBV6-1; D unresolved. The CDR3 runs 8 residues. Germline lookup yields CDR1 MNHNS and CDR2 SASEGT. The CDR3 protein is CASSEEFF. The CDR3 DNA follows: TGTGCCAGCAGTGAGGAGTTCTTC.